The T cell receptor (beta chain) described here comes from a study of monozygotic twins with inflammatory bowel disease. Study-level results: Especially where disease activity was present, IBD patients had fewer clonotypes in common with others than healthy twins did.

On this clonotype: Its antigen is not identified.

Reanalyzing the 5' RACE reads, TCRdb keeps one entry per CDR3 protein, without DNA. Its clone listing holds roughly 200,000 distinct CDR3 sequences. This CDR3 has 15 residues. Per germline, CDR1 MGHRA and CDR2 YSYEKL. Blood was collected, approximately 2.7 ml per donor. The source material was blood. The chain carries TRBV4-1 and TRBJ2-7; TCRdb's assignment of TRBD1 cannot be checked, as there is no DNA. The receptor's source is a human donor with ulcerative colitis or Crohn's disease, or a healthy co-twin of an affected twin (not recorded which). This CDR3 is CASSQDGAGTYEQYF.